A single sample is the source of the 23 T cell receptor beta chains below, sequenced in a study of shared clonotypes between healthy human individuals. The data were produced by immunoSEQ multiplex PCR, yet TCRdb's version contains in-frame clones alone and is incomplete. The table includes approximately 2.3 million clones, about 92% detected once. The material sequenced was naive CD4+ T cells from PBMCs. Sample subset: CD45RA+ positively selected. The receptors here all came from a man younger than 35 in good health. Some clones in this sample may be carry-over from other donors' samples.

CDR3 region: CASSQPTPPGLPPKTQYF. DNA of the CDR3: TGTGCCAGCAGCCAGCCGACCCCACCGGGACTACCGCCCAAGACCCAGTACTTC. The chain combines TRBV4-2 with TRBJ2-5; 7 positions match TRBD2. J was trimmed by 6 bases and V by 3 bases; bases with no gene match: 19. Looked up from germline, CDR1 is LGHNA and CDR2 is YNFKEQ. This CDR3 contains 18 residues.

This clone has only one observation. The chain combines TRBV9 with TRBJ1-3; D is unclear. CDR3 length equals 16 residues. CDR1 and CDR2 from the germline V gene are SGDLS and YYNGEE. V lost 3 bases to trimming and J lost 0 bases, with 13 bases between them. This CDR3 is CASSALLFDSGNTIYF. In DNA form, the CDR3 reads TGTGCCAGCAGCGCCCTCCTATTCGACTCTGGAAACACCATATATTTT.

The chain joins TRBV5-1 to TRBJ2-3, with TRBD1 as a possible D gene (5 bases). Per the germline V gene, CDR1 is SGHRS and CDR2 is YFSETQ. V was pared by 2 bases and J by 1 base, with 11 bases between. The CDR3 extends over 15 amino acids. CDR3 in amino acids: CASSLQDPGTDTQYF. CDR3 nucleotides: TGCGCCAGCAGCTTACAGGACCCAGGCACAGATACGCAGTATTTT.

The V gene is TRBV5-1, the J gene TRBJ2-2; 9 bases are shared with TRBD2. V dropped 4 bases and J dropped 2; count of bases not matched to a gene: 9. The CDR3 covers 17 residues. In germline, CDR1 is SGHRS, CDR2 YFSETQ. DNA of the CDR3: TGCGCCAGCAGCGGTACGGCGGGAGGGCTAAACACCGGGGAGCTGTTTTTT. This encodes CASSGTAGGLNTGELFF.

The chain uses TRBV28 and TRBJ2-3, with 12 positions matching TRBD1. This CDR3 comprises 15 residues. Per the germline V gene, CDR1 is MDHEN and CDR2 is SYDVKM. J gave up 6 bases and V 2 bases, and 3 bases lay outside the gene matches. The CDR3 here is CASSLGTGGADTQYF. The CDR3 DNA reads TGTGCCAGCAGTTTAGGGACAGGGGGCGCGGATACGCAGTATTTT. The full variable domain, with the rest looked up from reference TRBV28 and TRBJ2-3, is DVKVTQSSRYLVKRTGEKVFLECVQDMDHENMFWYRQDPGLGLRLIYFSYDVKMKEKGDIPEGYSVSREKKERFSLILESASTNQTSMYLCASSLGTGGADTQYFGPGTRLTVL.

DNA for the CDR3: TGTGCCACCACAATAGCAGGACAGCCAAAGAGGGGTCAGCCCCAGCATTTT. Translating it yields CATTIAGQPKRGQPQHF. The chain is built from TRBV28 and TRBJ1-5, with a tentative D call TRBD1 (6 bases). The germline V gene has CDR1 MDHEN and CDR2 SYDVKM. There are 17 residues in the CDR3. The ends were cut back, 10 bases at V and 6 bases at J, with 28 bases in the middle.

The CDR3 DNA follows: TGTGCACGCAAAGCGGCAGATACGCAGTATTTT. Amino acid sequence: CARKAADTQYF. The chain joins TRBV2 to TRBJ2-3, with D possibly being TRBD2 (5 bases). There are 11 residues in the CDR3. Germline CDR1 is SNHLY and CDR2 is FYNNEI.

This chain uses TRBV10-3 with TRBJ1-4, with 7 nucleotides matching TRBD1. Germline CDR1 reads ENHRY; CDR2 reads SYGVKD. The CDR3 runs to 15 residues. The trim removed 5 bases at V and 0 bases at J, leaving 3 bases unmatched. The CDR3 DNA follows: TGTGCCATCAGTCCTACAGGGGCAACTAATGAAAAACTGTTTTTT. It yields the protein CAISPTGATNEKLFF.

This clone showed up just once. The CDR3 DNA is TGTGCCAGCTCACCACCTAGGCTAGCCGGGAACAATGAGCAGTTCTTC. Protein: CASSPPRLAGNNEQFF. The rearrangement joins TRBV18 to TRBJ2-1, with D perhaps TRBD2 (5 bases). V shed 0 bases and J shed 5 bases, with 14 bases lying between them. The CDR3 has 16 amino acids. CDR1 and CDR2 from the germline V gene are KGHSH and LQKENI.

This chain connects TRBV5-5 to TRBJ1-2; no clear D gene. Per the germline V gene, CDR1 is SGHKS and CDR2 is YYEKEE (reference sequence). The CDR3 runs 13 residues. The V end lost 0 bases, the J end lost 7 bases, and 10 bases lay between the germline ends. The CDR3 nucleotides read TGTGCCAGCAGCTTGGAGAACGGTCGTGGCTACACCTTC. Its translation: CASSLENGRGYTF.

The genes are TRBV5-4 and TRBJ2-7; no reliable D call. CDR3 length equals 14 residues. The V end lost 4 bases, the J end lost 2 bases, and 13 bases lay between the germline ends. Germline loops: CDR1 SGHNT, CDR2 YYREEE (reference sequence). The CDR3 loop is CASSGGQNPYEQYF. The DNA of the CDR3 is TGTGCCAGCAGCGGTGGCCAGAACCCCTACGAGCAGTACTTC.

The chain is built from TRBV5-4 and TRBJ2-7; 7 bases align to TRBD2. Trimming removed 0 bases from V and 7 bases from J; junction bases left unmatched: 10. CDR1 is SGHNT, CDR2 YYREEE, per germline (reference sequence). The CDR3 totals 15 residues. The CDR3 region is CASSLGGSKPREQYF. CDR3 nucleotide sequence: TGTGCCAGCAGCTTGGGCGGGAGTAAGCCCAGGGAGCAGTACTTC.

V usage is TRBV6-5 and J usage is TRBJ2-4; the D gene is possibly TRBD1 (5 bases). CDR1 is MNHEY and CDR2 is SVGAGI in the germline V gene. V dropped 3 bases and J dropped 6 bases, with 15 bases sitting between them. The CDR3 consists of 15 residues. The CDR3 DNA reads TGTGCCAGCAGTTATTCCCAGGGCGGCAGAAACATTCAGTACTTC. Translation gives CASSYSQGGRNIQYF.

This chain joins TRBV5-1 and TRBJ1-1, with D uncertain. CDR3 length: 12 amino acids. Germline V CDR1 and CDR2: SGHRS, YFSETQ. V was pared by 2 bases and J by 5 bases, with 7 bases between. The CDR3: CASSFGRTEAFF. DNA of the CDR3: TGCGCCAGCAGCTTCGGACGGACTGAAGCTTTCTTT.

The chain uses TRBV6-1 and TRBJ1-1; no definite D call. The CDR3 has 13 amino acids. Germline V gene sequence: CDR1 MNHNS, CDR2 SASEGT. The CDR3 nucleotides read TGTGGGGCGGCCCTGTGGATGAACACTGAAGCTTTCTTT. Translation gives CGAALWMNTEAFF.

The V call is TRBV29-1, the J call TRBJ2-2, with a tentative D call TRBD1 (6 bases). CDR3 length: 14 amino acids. Trimming cost V 6 bases and J 6 bases, with 17 bases left between them. CDR1 and CDR2 (germline): SQVTM, ANQGSEA. This chain's CDR3 is CSVRGSIEAGELFF. DNA for the CDR3: TGCAGCGTGAGGGGGAGTATTGAGGCCGGGGAGCTGTTTTTT.

The chain combines TRBV7-9 with TRBJ2-7, with D perhaps assigned TRBD1 or TRBD2 (6 bases each). The CDR3 has 14 residues. V lost 5 bases, J lost 3 bases, and 14 bases lay in between. Germline V gene lookup returns CDR1 SEHNR and CDR2 FQNEAQ (reference sequence). This chain's CDR3 is CASSHIGGFYEQYF. Written as DNA, the CDR3 is TGTGCCAGCAGCCACATAGGGGGGTTCTACGAGCAGTACTTC.

The chain couples TRBV7-2 to TRBJ2-5; the match to TRBD2 covers 10 bases. Per the germline V gene, CDR1 is SGHTA and CDR2 is FQGNSA. The V gene end was trimmed by 5 bases and the J gene end by 4 bases; junction bases not matched to a gene: 13. The CDR3 is made up of 17 amino acids. The chain's CDR3 is CASSLGRTSGPGETQYF. The CDR3 coding sequence is TGTGCCAGCAGCCTGGGAAGGACTAGCGGCCCGGGAGAGACCCAGTACTTC.

The chain employs TRBV29-1 and TRBJ2-5; TRBD2 matches at 11 bases. This CDR3 contains 12 residues. V shed 7 bases and J 5 bases; nucleotides not matched to a gene: 3. Germline CDR1 and CDR2: SQVTM and ANQGSEA. The CDR3 is CSARTSGETQYF. CDR3 coding DNA: TGCAGCGCCCGGACTAGCGGGGAGACCCAGTACTTC. The full variable domain, completed using reference TRBV29-1 and TRBJ2-5, is SAVISQKPSRDICQRGTSLTIQCQVDSQVTMMFWYRQQPGQSLTLIATANQGSEATYESGFVIDKFPISRPNLTFSTLTVSNMSPEDSSIYLCSARTSGETQYFGPGTRLLVL.

Regarding this clone: Other nucleotide sequences from this sample produce the same CDR3. This chain links TRBV5-1 with TRBJ2-2; D call uncertain. Per germline, CDR1 SGHRS and CDR2 YFSETQ. The CDR3 has 14 amino acids. V lost 0 bases to trimming and J lost 4 bases, with 7 bases between them. The DNA of the CDR3 is TGCGCCAGCAGCTTGGGAACACCCACCGGGGAGCTGTTTTTT. The encoded protein is CASSLGTPTGELFF.

The V call is TRBV11-3, the J call TRBJ2-5, with TRBD1 matching over 9 bases. V trimming: 5 bases; J trimming: 5 bases; junction bases outside the gene matches: 21. CDR1 and CDR2 (germline): SGHNT, YENEEA. CDR3 length: 19 amino acids. CDR3 in amino acids: CASSLGMGLLDRGVETQYF. The CDR3 DNA sequence: TGTGCCAGCAGCCTTGGGATGGGGCTCCTGGACAGGGGTGTGGAGACCCAGTACTTC.

The chain recombines TRBV7-3 with TRBJ2-3, with D perhaps TRBD1 (8 bases). The CDR3 length is 16 residues. In germline, CDR1 is SGHTA, CDR2 FQGTGA. The V and J ends lost 5 bases and 4 bases respectively, with 19 bases between them. The CDR3: CASSLRTGREADTQYF. CDR3 coding DNA: TGTGCCAGCAGCCTACGGACAGGGAGGGAGGCAGATACGCAGTATTTT.

CDR3 protein: CASSFPPSGIYNEQFF. CDR3 sequence (DNA): TGTGCCAGCAGTTTCCCCCCCTCAGGGATCTACAATGAGCAGTTCTTC. The chain joins TRBV27 to TRBJ2-1; D is perhaps TRBD1 (5 bases). The germline gives CDR1 MNHEY, CDR2 SMNVEV (reference sequence). Deletions cut 3 bases from V and 3 bases from J, with 15 bases between. The CDR3 loop spans 16 amino acids.